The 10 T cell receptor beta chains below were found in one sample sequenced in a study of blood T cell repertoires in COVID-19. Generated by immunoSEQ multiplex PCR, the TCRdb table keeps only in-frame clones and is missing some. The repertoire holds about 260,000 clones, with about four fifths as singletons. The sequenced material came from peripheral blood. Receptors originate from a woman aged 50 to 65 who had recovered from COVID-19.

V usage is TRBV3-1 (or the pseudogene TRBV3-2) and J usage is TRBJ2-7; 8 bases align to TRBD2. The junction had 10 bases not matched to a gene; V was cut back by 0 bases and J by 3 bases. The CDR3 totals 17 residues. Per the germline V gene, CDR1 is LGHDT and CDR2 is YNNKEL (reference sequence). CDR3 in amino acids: CASSQERWKSGSYEQYF. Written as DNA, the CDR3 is TGTGCCAGCAGCCAAGAGCGTTGGAAGAGCGGGAGCTACGAGCAGTACTTC.

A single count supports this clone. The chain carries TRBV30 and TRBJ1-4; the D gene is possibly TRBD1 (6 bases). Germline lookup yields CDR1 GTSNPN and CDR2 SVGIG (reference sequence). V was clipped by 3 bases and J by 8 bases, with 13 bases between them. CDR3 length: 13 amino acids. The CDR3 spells CAWSHGGLEKLFF. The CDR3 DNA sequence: TGTGCCTGGAGCCATGGGGGCCTCGAAAAACTGTTTTTT.

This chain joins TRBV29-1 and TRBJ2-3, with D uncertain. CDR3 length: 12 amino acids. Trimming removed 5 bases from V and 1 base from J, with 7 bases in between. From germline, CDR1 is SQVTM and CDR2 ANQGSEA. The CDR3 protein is CSVSAGTDTQYF. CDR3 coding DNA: TGCAGCGTTTCTGCGGGCACAGATACGCAGTATTTT.

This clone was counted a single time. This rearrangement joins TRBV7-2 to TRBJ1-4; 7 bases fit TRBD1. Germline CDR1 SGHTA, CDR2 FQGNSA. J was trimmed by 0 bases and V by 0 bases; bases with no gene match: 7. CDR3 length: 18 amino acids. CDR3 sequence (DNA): TGTGCCAGCAGCTTAGCAATACAACAGGGGACAACTAATGAAAAACTGTTTTTT. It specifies CASSLAIQQGTTNEKLFF.

The CDR3 sequence: CASSLGLLAGGPETQYF. Here the CDR3 DNA reads TGTGCCAGCAGCCTAGGCCTCCTAGCGGGGGGGCCGGAGACCCAGTACTTC. The chain uses TRBV27 and TRBJ2-5; 12 bases map to TRBD2. CDR3 size: 17 residues. Per germline, CDR1 MNHEY and CDR2 SMNVEV (reference sequence). V gave up 6 bases and J gave up 5 bases; unmatched junction bases: 13.

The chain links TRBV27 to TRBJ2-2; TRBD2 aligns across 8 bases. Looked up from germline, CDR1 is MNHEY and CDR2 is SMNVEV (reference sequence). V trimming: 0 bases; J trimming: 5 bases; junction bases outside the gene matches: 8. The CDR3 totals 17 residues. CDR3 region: CASSLSSGGTRTGELFF. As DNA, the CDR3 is TGTGCCAGCAGTTTATCTTCGGGGGGGACTAGGACCGGGGAGCTGTTTTTT.

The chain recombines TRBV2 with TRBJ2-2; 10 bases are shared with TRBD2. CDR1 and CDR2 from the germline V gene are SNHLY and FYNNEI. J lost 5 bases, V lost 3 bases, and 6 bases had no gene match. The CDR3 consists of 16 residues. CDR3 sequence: CASSDRLAGGTGELFF. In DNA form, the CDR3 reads TGTGCCAGCAGTGATCGACTAGCGGGCGGTACCGGGGAGCTGTTTTTT.

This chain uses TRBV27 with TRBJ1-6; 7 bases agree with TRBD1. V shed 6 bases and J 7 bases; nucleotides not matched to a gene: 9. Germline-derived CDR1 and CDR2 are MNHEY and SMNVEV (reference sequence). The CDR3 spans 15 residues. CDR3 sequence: CASRNGQARNSPLHF. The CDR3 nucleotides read TGTGCCAGCAGGAACGGACAGGCGCGGAATTCACCCCTCCACTTT.

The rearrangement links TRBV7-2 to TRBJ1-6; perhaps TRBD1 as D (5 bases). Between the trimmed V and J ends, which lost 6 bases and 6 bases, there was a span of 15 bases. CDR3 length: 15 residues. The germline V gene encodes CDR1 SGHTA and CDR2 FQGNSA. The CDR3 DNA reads TGTGCCAGCAGGCGACGGGGGGGTGCTAATTCACCCCTCCACTTT. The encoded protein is CASRRRGGANSPLHF.

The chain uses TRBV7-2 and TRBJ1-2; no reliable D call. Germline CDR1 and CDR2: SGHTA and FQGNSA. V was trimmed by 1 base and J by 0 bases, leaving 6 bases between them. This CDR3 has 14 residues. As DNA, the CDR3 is TGTGCCAGCAGCTTAGGGGCAGCTAACTATGGCTACACCTTC. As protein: CASSLGAANYGYTF.